A selection of T cell receptor beta chains follows, all from one sample in a study of T cells after yellow fever vaccination. TCRdb called the 5' RACE reads again in MiXCR, with one record for every CDR3 protein. Of approximately 70,000 distinct CDR3 sequences listed, around 7% were seen once; the top ten hold roughly 29%. Sequencing was performed on CD8+ T cells sorted from PBMCs, taken 10 to 11 days after the first yellow fever vaccination. Receptor source: a man aged 18 to 30 who received the YFV17D yellow fever vaccine. Each CDR3 is given with its conserved first and last residue. A D gene is named only where the DNA matches it firmly. The size field is filled for only some rows; it gives once, few, many or a size class.

CDR3 DNA	CDR3 protein	V gene	D gene	clone size	J gene
TGTGCCAGCTCACGGGGTTTTAACACTGAAGCTTTCTTT	CASSRGFNTEAFF	TRBV12-3/TRBV12-4	-	many	TRBJ1-1
TGTGCCAGCAGTTACTCGCTAGCGGGGGCTTCCACAGATACGCAGTATTTT	CASSYSLAGASTDTQYF	TRBV6-2/TRBV6-3	TRBD2	few	TRBJ2-3
TGTGCCAGCAGCTTAGCCAGGGGAAATGATGGCTACACCTTC	CASSLARGNDGYTF	TRBV7-9	-	many	TRBJ1-2
TGTGCCAGCAGTGAATTAGTGGGGGATCAGCCCCAGCATTTT	CASSELVGDQPQHF	TRBV6-1	-	few	TRBJ1-5
TGTGCCAGCAGACGGACAGGGGGCGGTGGCTACACCTTC	CASRRTGGGGYTF	TRBV3-1	TRBD1	-	TRBJ1-2
TGTGCCAGCAGTGACAGGGGGCTCTCTGGAAACACCATATATTTT	CASSDRGLSGNTIYF	TRBV28	TRBD1	many	TRBJ1-3
TGCGCCAGCAGCCACCCAGGGCAAGATACGCAGTATTTT	CASSHPGQDTQYF	TRBV4-1	-	many	TRBJ2-3
TGTGCCAGCGAGCGGTTAGGGTACAATGAGCAGTTCTTC	CASERLGYNEQFF	TRBV6-5	-	many	TRBJ2-1
TGTGCCAGCAGTTTGGGCGGGGTAGGGGATACGCAGTATTTT	CASSLGGVGDTQYF	TRBV12-3/TRBV12-4	-	many	TRBJ2-3
TGTGCCAGCAGTTACCGGACAGGGGACTATGGCTACACCTTC	CASSYRTGDYGYTF	TRBV12-3/TRBV12-4	TRBD1	many	TRBJ1-2
TGTGCCAGCAGCCCTCAACAGGGTTCGAACACTGAAGCTTTCTTT	CASSPQQGSNTEAFF	TRBV7-6	-	few	TRBJ1-1
TGTGCCAGCAGTTTAATGGGGGATATGGACTATGGCTACACCTTC	CASSLMGDMDYGYTF	TRBV27	-	many	TRBJ1-2
TGTGCCAGCACCCACCCAGCGGGGAGGTTAGATACGCAGTATTTT	CASTHPAGRLDTQYF	TRBV12-3/TRBV12-4	TRBD2	-	TRBJ2-3
TGTGCTAGTGGTTTGGCACCGGGGCAGTTGGCTAACAATGAGCAGTTCTTC	CASGLAPGQLANNEQFF	TRBV12-5	-	many	TRBJ2-1
TGTGCCAGCAGCTCCGGAACAGGGTCTGGCTACACCTTC	CASSSGTGSGYTF	TRBV11-2	-	many	TRBJ1-2
TGTGCCAGCGTTGGACTAGCGGGCGAGCAGTACTTC	CASVGLAGEQYF	TRBV6-6	TRBD2	few	TRBJ2-7
TGTGCCAGCAGCGACCGACAGGGTCTCGGGACCCAGTACTTC	CASSDRQGLGTQYF	TRBV7-9	TRBD1	few	TRBJ2-5
TGTGCCAGCAGCTTAGCGGAGGCAGGGGTAAATAATTCACCCCTCCACTTT	CASSLAEAGVNNSPLHF	TRBV7-9	-	many	TRBJ1-6
TGTGCCAGCAGCTCAGGGCCCTTTCTCTACGAGCAGTACTTC	CASSSGPFLYEQYF	TRBV7-6	-	many	TRBJ2-7
TGTGCCAGCAGTTTCGGGCAGGTGAATATTCATCCCCAGCATTTT	CASSFGQVNIHPQHF	TRBV12-3/TRBV12-4	-	once	TRBJ1-5
TGTGCCAGCAGCCATAGCGGGCGCACCTACGAGCAGTACTTC	CASSHSGRTYEQYF	TRBV3-1	TRBD2	many	TRBJ2-7
TGTGCCAGCAGCCCCGGGACAGGAGGGACTGAAGCTTTCTTT	CASSPGTGGTEAFF	TRBV27	TRBD1	-	TRBJ1-1
TGTGCCAGCAGTCAATTCCGCGGCTACGAGCAGTACTTC	CASSQFRGYEQYF	TRBV27	-	few	TRBJ2-7
TGTGCCAGCAGCTTGGGCAGGGGGATGTTTGCGCAGGACTATGGCTACACCTTC	CASSLGRGMFAQDYGYTF	TRBV11-2	TRBD1	many	TRBJ1-2
TGTGCCAGCGCCGTCGGGGTGACTAACTATGGCTACACCTTC	CASAVGVTNYGYTF	TRBV28	-	many	TRBJ1-2
TGTGCCAGCAGTACTGGAGGAGTCTGGGAGTTCTTC	CASSTGGVWEFF	TRBV6-2/TRBV6-3	-	many	TRBJ2-1